Listed below are T cell receptor beta chains from one sample, sequenced in a study of human T cells and chemical hapten exposure. TCRdb independently ran MiXCR on the RACE reads; one entry per CDR3 protein. This table holds 300,000 to 400,000 distinct CDR3 sequences, approximately 5.1% found once. This sample comprised whole blood, obtained in connection with sensitization to the hapten diphenylcyclopropenone (DPC). The source is a woman aged 50 to 60 with alopecia areata. Some clones in this sample may be carry-over from other donors' samples. CDR3s include the opening cysteine and the closing phenylalanine or tryptophan. A D gene is named only where the DNA matches it firmly. Clone size is stated in some rows and not others, as once, few, many or a class when expanded.

TRBV19	few	TRBJ2-6	.	TGTGCCAGTAGTACAGGACAGCGCTCTGGGGCCAACGTCCTGACTTTC	CASSTGQRSGANVLTF
TRBV7-2	many	TRBJ2-3	TRBD2	TGTGCCAGCAGCTTAGTGGGGCCGGGACTAGCGGGCCCCCGGGGAGATACGCAGTATTTT	CASSLVGPGLAGPRGDTQYF
TRBV2	few	TRBJ2-4	.	TGTGCCAGCCAAAGGACTACCGGAGGGAACATTCAGTACTTC	CASQRTTGGNIQYF
TRBV24-1	.	TRBJ2-2	TRBD2	TGTGCCACCAGTGATCCGACTAGCGGGAGCGCCGGGGAGCTGTTTTTT	CATSDPTSGSAGELFF
TRBV10-1	.	TRBJ2-2	.	TGCGCCAGCAGTGAGAACAGGGTCGATGTGGAGCTGTTTTTT	CASSENRVDVELFF
TRBV29-1	many	TRBJ1-1	TRBD1	TGCAGCGCCGCACAGGGGGCGACTCCATTGAACACTGAAGCTTTCTTT	CSAAQGATPLNTEAFF
TRBV24-1	many	TRBJ2-2	.	TGTGCCACCAGTGCCAAACCCCCTCAGTGGGTTACCGGGGAGCTGTTTTTT	CATSAKPPQWVTGELFF
TRBV7-6	many	TRBJ2-7	TRBD2	TGTGCCAGCAGCTTGGGACTAGCGGCCAACTACGAGCAGTACTTC	CASSLGLAANYEQYF
TRBV20-1	many	TRBJ1-1	.	TGCAGTGCTAGGAACAGAATGAACACTGAAGCTTTCTTT	CSARNRMNTEAFF
TRBV7-9	many	TRBJ2-5	.	TGTGCCAGCAGCTTCAGGGGGGAAGAGACCCAGTACTTC	CASSFRGEETQYF
TRBV4-2	.	TRBJ1-3	.	TGTGCCAGCAGCCAAGATTGGGGAACTGGAAACACCATATATTTT	CASSQDWGTGNTIYF
TRBV9	.	TRBJ2-1	.	TGTGCCAGCAGCCCCAGGCTAGCGCCCTCCTACAATGAGCAGTTCTTC	CASSPRLAPSYNEQFF
TRBV11-2	few	TRBJ2-6	.	TGTGCCAGCAGCCTACAGGGATTCGCTGGGGCCAACGTCCTGACTTTC	CASSLQGFAGANVLTF
TRBV12-3/TRBV12-4	few	TRBJ1-5	.	TGTGCCAGCAGTTCCGGATGGGGTGGCAATCAGCCCCAGCATTTT	CASSSGWGGNQPQHF
TRBV4-1	.	TRBJ2-3	.	TGCGCCAGCAGCTGGGACTCCCGAGTAGCAGATACGCAGTATTTT	CASSWDSRVADTQYF
TRBV3-1	many	TRBJ2-5	TRBD2	TGTGCCAGCAGCCAAGAACAGCGGGGGGGTTCAGAGACCCAGTACTTC	CASSQEQRGGSETQYF
TRBV30	.	TRBJ1-4	.	TGTGCCTGGAGTCATGGATCCACTAATGAAAAACTGTTTTTT	CAWSHGSTNEKLFF
TRBV7-2	many	TRBJ2-5	.	TGTGCCAGCAGCTTAGAGGGCGGGTCCTCAGGGGCCCAGTACTTC	CASSLEGGSSGAQYF
TRBV6-5	many	TRBJ1-5	.	TGTGCCAGCAGTTACTCCCCGGATCAGCCCCAGCATTTT	CASSYSPDQPQHF
TRBV27	.	TRBJ1-1	TRBD1	TGTGCCAGCAGGCTGACAGGGAGGACTGAAGCTTTCTTT	CASRLTGRTEAFF
TRBV19	many	TRBJ2-2	.	TGTGCCAGTAGTATTAAAGCGGCCCCCGGGGAGCTGTTTTTT	CASSIKAAPGELFF
TRBV5-5	.	TRBJ1-5	.	TGTGCCAGCAGCGTGGGGGAGGGATCCCGGCAGCCCCAGCATTTT	CASSVGEGSRQPQHF
TRBV2	many	TRBJ1-5	.	TGTGCCAGCAACGAAAGGGGCTACGAGCAGCCCCAGCATTTT	CASNERGYEQPQHF
TRBV12-3/TRBV12-4	many	TRBJ2-3	.	TGTGCCAGCAGTTTTTTCGGAGATACGCAGTATTTT	CASSFFGDTQYF
TRBV28	.	TRBJ1-1	TRBD1	TGTGCCAGCAGTTATAGCAGACAGGGCTTTGCTTTCTTT	CASSYSRQGFAFF
TRBV10-3	many	TRBJ2-2	.	TGTGCCATCAGCGGTTTTCTCAGGAACACCGGGGAGCTGTTTTTT	CAISGFLRNTGELFF
TRBV3-1	many	TRBJ2-1	TRBD2	TGTGCCAGCAGCCACGCTCCCGGACTAGCGGGTTACAATGAGCAGTTCTTC	CASSHAPGLAGYNEQFF
TRBV25-1	.	TRBJ2-7	.	TGTGCCAGCAGTGATGCCGGCAGGACCTACGAGCAGTACTTC	CASSDAGRTYEQYF
TRBV27	many	TRBJ1-1	TRBD1	TGTGCCAGCAGTCCCCTCGACAGGGGGCGGAACACTGAAGCTTTCTTT	CASSPLDRGRNTEAFF
TRBV29-1	many	TRBJ2-3	TRBD1	TGCAGCGTTGAAGTCACCGGGACAGGCACAGATACGCAGTATTTT	CSVEVTGTGTDTQYF
TRBV5-1	few	TRBJ2-4	.	TGCGCCAGCAGCTTGCCGACAGGACTAGCCAAAAACATTCAGTACTTC	CASSLPTGLAKNIQYF
TRBV28	.	TRBJ2-7	TRBD2	TGTGCCAGCAGTTATAGCGGGAGAATCTACGAGCAGTACTTC	CASSYSGRIYEQYF
TRBV6-6	.	TRBJ2-7	.	TGTGCCAGCGGTTACTCGACCTCCTACGAGCAGTACTTC	CASGYSTSYEQYF